The clone carrying this T cell receptor (beta chain) turned up a few times. The CDR3 has 18 residues. With 6 bases clipped from V and 3 bases from J, the junction kept 15 bases outside the gene matches. Germline-derived CDR1 and CDR2 are MNHNS and SASEGT. These data are taken from a study of blood T cells in healthy people across ages. The use of a sample-barcoded 5' primer and a J-beta primer mix characterized a second PCR of roughly 7 to 11 cycles. TCRdb called the 5' RACE reads again in MiXCR, with one record for every CDR3 protein. This sample has approximately 800,000 distinct CDR3 sequences; 20% to 30% occur once, and the top ten carry 3%. These data are also associated with another study on T cells of mothers and their children.

The origin of this receptor is a boy younger than 18 in good health. The sample comprised blood. The J gene is TRBJ1-4, the V gene TRBV6-1; TRBD1 matches at 8 bases. The CDR3 nucleotides read TGTGCCAGCAGCAGGGGAAGACAGGGGTCGACGGCTAATGAAAAACTGTTTTTT. Translating gives CASSRGRQGSTANEKLFF.